Listed here is a single T cell receptor (beta chain). This sample stems from a study of blood T cell repertoires in COVID-19. Looking at the study overall: COVID-19 samples, acute and convalescent, were from the United States, Italy and Spain. T cells, B-cell-depleted T cells, or PBMCs supplied cDNA or gDNA.

Per the original data handling: Reference gene primer amplification gave nucleated cell count estimates. Data came from immunoSEQ multiplex PCR; TCRdb stores just in-frame clones and leaves some out. V and J calls and clone size come straight from that table; D and trimming were deduced from the DNA. This table holds 75,000 to 90,000 clones, roughly 80% found once. V was clipped by 4 bases and J by 3 bases; unmatched bases: 9. The CDR3 runs 16 residues. CDR1 SGHKS and CDR2 YYEKEE come from the germline V gene (reference sequence). Specimen: peripheral blood. V and J are TRBV5-5 and TRBJ1-1; TRBD1 matches 10 bases. The TCR comes from a woman in her thirties or forties with active or convalescent COVID-19. The CDR3 sequence: CASSPTGGYVDTEAFF. The CDR3 DNA reads TGTGCCAGCAGCCCGACAGGGGGCTACGTGGACACTGAAGCTTTCTTT.